A single sample is the source of the 32 T cell receptor beta chains below, sequenced in a study of T cells after yellow fever vaccination (dated by TCRdb to between 2018 and 2021). Interpreted using the paper, the treatment or condition label stands for: live attenuated yellow fever vaccine strain. Library preparation was by 5' RACE. These reads were obtained on an Illumina HiSeq 2500. TCRdb reprocessing: public reads trimmed at Q25 with fastp, clones called with MiXCR, in-frame beta chains kept. Rows merge per CDR3 protein into single entries with the most common DNA and genes. Present in this sample are 30,000 or so distinct CDR3 sequences, about 4.4% of which were seen just once. The top ten clones comprise just over 45% of the sample. Sequenced here: CD8+ T cells sorted from PBMCs, sampled 5 days after the yellow fever booster vaccination. The receptors were sampled from a man aged 25-40 years who received the YFV17D yellow fever vaccine.

This clonotype occurred many times. This chain joins TRBV4-3 and TRBJ2-2; 8 bases agree with TRBD1. This CDR3 has 14 amino acids. With 4 bases clipped from V and 4 bases from J, the junction kept 2 bases outside the gene matches. CDR1 LGHNA and CDR2 YSLEER come from the germline V gene. CDR3 in amino acids: CASSLQGATGELFF. CDR3 DNA: TGCGCCAGCAGCCTCCAGGGGGCCACCGGGGAGCTGTTTTTT.

The table lists this clonotype with many counts. The chain is built from TRBV20-1 and TRBJ1-1; D ambiguous. Trimming left V 6 bases short and J 2 bases short, with 13 bases between. The CDR3 consists of 13 residues. Germline V lookup: CDR1 DFQATT, CDR2 SNEGSKA (reference sequence). The CDR3 reads CSAWTEDNTEAFF. The CDR3 DNA reads as TGCAGTGCCTGGACCGAGGATAACACTGAAGCTTTCTTT.

Ten or more counts support this clonotype. The V gene is TRBV19, the J gene TRBJ1-5; 7 bases agree with TRBD1. Per germline, CDR1 LNHDA and CDR2 SQIVND (reference sequence). V trimming: 4 bases; J trimming: 4 bases; junction bases outside the gene matches: 4. The CDR3 covers 14 residues. CDR3 protein: CASSSDRENQPQHF. For the CDR3, the DNA is TGTGCCAGTAGTAGCGACAGGGAAAATCAGCCCCAGCATTTT. The full variable domain, with the rest looked up from reference TRBV19 and TRBJ1-5, is DGGITQSPKYLFRKEGQNVTLSCEQNLNHDAMYWYRQDPGQGLRLIYYSQIVNDFQKGDIAEGYSVSREKKESFPLTVTSAQKNPTAFYLCASSSDRENQPQHFGDGTRLSIL.

The table lists this clonotype with many counts. The chain links TRBV7-9 to TRBJ1-5, with 8 bases lining up with TRBD1. Unmatched junction bases numbered 3, after V lost 5 bases and J lost 0 bases. The CDR3 is 15 amino acids. CDR1 is SEHNR, CDR2 FQNEAQ, per germline (reference sequence). As DNA, the CDR3 is TGTGCCAGCAGCCCAGGGGGCTATAGCAATCAGCCCCAGCATTTT. It is translated as CASSPGGYSNQPQHF.

This clonotype was seen ten or more times. The chain links TRBV29-1 to TRBJ2-5; TRBD1 is a possible D gene (5 bases). V was trimmed by 4 bases and J by 3 bases, leaving 12 bases between them. This CDR3 comprises 13 residues. Germline CDR1 and CDR2: SQVTM and ANQGSEA. The CDR3 bases are TGCAGCGTTGGGTCGGACACGAAAGAGACCCAGTACTTC. Protein product: CSVGSDTKETQYF.

The CDR3 DNA reads TGTGCCAACAGGCTGGCCAGGGGGATAAGTGAGCAGTACTTC. Protein: CANRLARGISEQYF. The chain uses TRBV2 and TRBJ2-7, with TRBD1 matching over 7 bases. This CDR3 region has 14 residues. Per germline, CDR1 SNHLY and CDR2 FYNNEI. V trimming: 10 bases; J trimming: 7 bases; junction bases outside the gene matches: 16.

Ten or more counts support this clonotype. The V gene is TRBV27, the J gene TRBJ2-5, with D hard to call. The CDR3 has 11 residues. Germline V gene lookup returns CDR1 MNHEY and CDR2 SMNVEV (reference sequence). V was pared by 7 bases and J by 4 bases, with 7 bases between. The CDR3 DNA is TGTGCCAGCAAAGGGTTAGAGACCCAGTACTTC. Translation: CASKGLETQYF.

This clonotype was recorded at least ten times. The junction departs from the called germline gene at one end, perhaps through a read error. This rearrangement joins TRBV4-1 to TRBJ2-3, with D unclear. Germline V gene data show CDR1 as MGHRA and CDR2 as YSYEKL. The length of the CDR3 is 13 residues. CDR3 in amino acids: CASSQVPPDTQYF. The CDR3 DNA reads as TGTGCCAGCAGCCAAGTCCCACCAGATACGCAGTATTTT.

This clonotype was observed at least ten times. The rearrangement links TRBV28 to TRBJ2-1; possible D gene TRBD2, 5 bases. Germline assignment: CDR1 MDHEN and CDR2 SYDVKM. The V end lost 3 bases, the J end lost 14 bases, and 14 bases lay between the germline ends. The CDR3 sequence is 12 residues long. The DNA for the CDR3 is TGTGCCAGCAGTTTCGGGCCGCCCGGGGAGTTCTTC. The encoded protein is CASSFGPPGEFF.

This clonotype was observed many times. The chain recombines TRBV29-1 with TRBJ2-3; D unclear. This CDR3 spans 12 amino acids. V was clipped by 3 bases and J by 13 bases, with 17 bases between them. Germline CDR1 reads SQVTM; CDR2 reads ANQGSEA. The CDR3 sequence: CSVDFYTSGEYF. DNA of the CDR3: TGCAGCGTTGATTTCTACACAAGTGGGGAGTATTTT.

This clonotype was recorded many times. The chain links TRBV20-1 to TRBJ1-1, with D uncertain. The CDR3 spans 15 residues. Germline V CDR1 and CDR2: DFQATT, SNEGSKA (reference sequence). The V and J ends lost 3 bases and 0 bases respectively, with 14 bases between them. This chain's CDR3 is CSASPSETMNTEAFF. As DNA, the CDR3 is TGCAGTGCTAGCCCGAGCGAGACCATGAACACTGAAGCTTTCTTT.

In this sample, this clonotype turned up many times. This chain joins TRBV6-4 and TRBJ1-1; D is unclear. The CDR3 has 14 residues. CDR1 is MRHNA and CDR2 is SNTAGT in the germline V gene. Trimming cost V 3 bases and J 1 base, with 9 bases left between them. In DNA form, the CDR3 reads TGTGCCAGCAGTGAGACTGACGGGAACACTGAAGCTTTCTTT. Translating it yields CASSETDGNTEAFF.

This clonotype occurred a few times. A clone one base away is much larger, so this may be a read error. The chain is built from TRBV28 and TRBJ2-7; the D call may be TRBD1 or TRBD2 (5 bases each). The CDR3 has 14 residues. Germline V lookup: CDR1 MDHEN, CDR2 SYDVKM. Trimming shortened V by 4 bases and J by 5 bases, and 15 bases separated the two germline ends. The CDR3 DNA is TGTGCCAGCAGTTATGTGCACGGGGCGAACGAGCAGTACTTC. Translating it yields CASSYVHGANEQYF.

This clonotype was detected ten times or more. CDR3: CASRVAGGISDTDTQYF. The DNA of the CDR3 is TGTGCCAGCAGAGTAGCGGGAGGGATTTCCGACACAGATACGCAGTATTTT. The J gene is TRBJ2-3, the V gene TRBV7-9; TRBD2 agrees at 11 bases. J was trimmed by 2 bases and V by 6 bases; bases with no gene match: 10. In germline, CDR1 is SEHNR, CDR2 FQNEAQ (reference sequence). The CDR3 extends over 17 amino acids.

This clonotype was observed once. This may come from a read error, since a much larger clone is one base off. V is TRBV4-2 and J is TRBJ2-7; tentatively, D is TRBD2 (5 bases). The germline V gene encodes CDR1 LGHNA and CDR2 YNFKEQ. The CDR3 is made up of 14 amino acids. The CDR3 spells CTSSQAELVLEQYF. CDR3 sequence (DNA): TGTACCAGCAGCCAAGCCGAACTAGTTCTCGAGCAGTACTTC.

This clonotype was recorded many times. A read error may produce the germline difference seen at one junction end. This sequence joins TRBV29-1 and TRBJ2-7; D perhaps matches TRBD2 (6 bases). CDR3 length: 13 residues. CDR1 and CDR2 from the germline V gene are SQVTM and ANQGSEA. The CDR3 bases are TGCAGCGTTGAAGGTGATAGTGGGGAGGTGAGGGTCTTC. Translated, it gives CSVEGDSGEVRVF.

This clonotype turned up a few times. J is TRBJ2-7 and V is TRBV9; 8 nucleotides match TRBD2. The germline gives CDR1 SGDLS, CDR2 YYNGEE. Trimming took 3 bases from V and 4 from J; bases not matched to a gene: 9. The CDR3 consists of 15 residues. CDR3 sequence reads: CASSASGSGGYEQYF. CDR3 bases: TGTGCCAGCAGCGCGTCGGGGAGCGGGGGATACGAGCAGTACTTC.

The sample holds many counts of this clonotype. This sequence joins TRBV11-2 and TRBJ2-1; D assignment may be TRBD1 or TRBD2 (6 bases each). The length of the CDR3 is 14 residues. With 5 bases removed from V and 5 bases from J, the gap between germline ends came to 13 bases. CDR1 is SGHAT, CDR2 FQNNGV, per germline. CDR3: CASSRGGGHNEQFF. CDR3 sequence (DNA): TGTGCCAGCAGCCGGGGTGGGGGGCACAATGAGCAGTTCTTC.

This clonotype was seen ten or more times. The V and J genes are TRBV19 and TRBJ2-2; 10 bases agree with TRBD2. Losses at the gene ends were 3 bases for V and 5 bases for J; bases not matched to a gene: 6. The CDR3 contains 16 residues. The germline V gene encodes CDR1 LNHDA and CDR2 SQIVND (reference sequence). The CDR3 DNA reads TGTGCCAGTAGTATTTTGAGGACTAGCGGAACCGGGGAGCTGTTTTTT. Translated: CASSILRTSGTGELFF. Full variable domain (outside the CDR3, taken from reference TRBV19 and TRBJ2-2): DGGITQSPKYLFRKEGQNVTLSCEQNLNHDAMYWYRQDPGQGLRLIYYSQIVNDFQKGDIAEGYSVSREKKESFPLTVTSAQKNPTAFYLCASSILRTSGTGELFFGEGSRLTVL.

Points on this clonotype: Just one base apart from a much larger clone, this may be a read error. As DNA, the CDR3 is TGTGCCAGCTTCTGGAACACTGAAGCTTTCTTT. Residues: CASFWNTEAFF. The genes are TRBV12-3 or TRBV12-4 and TRBJ1-1, with D hard to call. Trimming took 8 bases from V and 1 from J, leaving 5 bases between them. The length of the CDR3 is 11 residues.

Many counts were recorded for this clonotype. The chain combines TRBV6-5 with TRBJ2-7; unclear D gene. This CDR3 contains 11 residues. V was trimmed by 10 bases and J by 4 bases, leaving 11 bases between them. In germline, CDR1 is MNHEY, CDR2 SVGAGI. This CDR3 is CATSPGYEQYF. The DNA for the CDR3 is TGTGCCACCTCCCCAGGTTACGAGCAGTACTTC.

This clonotype was recorded many times. The chain combines TRBV5-1 with TRBJ2-5; 11 positions match TRBD2. V shed 3 bases, J shed 4 bases, and the junction held 2 bases outside the gene matches. Germline V gene lookup returns CDR1 SGHRS and CDR2 YFSETQ. There are 14 residues in the CDR3. CDR3 in DNA: TGCGCCAGCAGCTCTGGGACTAGCGGAGAGACCCAGTACTTC. Translation gives CASSSGTSGETQYF.

This clonotype has a count of ten or more. CDR3 sequence: CASSFPLAGGPTGELFF. The CDR3 DNA sequence: TGTGCCAGCAGCTTCCCTCTAGCGGGAGGGCCAACCGGGGAGCTGTTTTTT. J is TRBJ2-2 and V is TRBV7-9, with TRBD2 identical over 12 bases. The CDR3 is 17 residues long. In germline, CDR1 is SEHNR, CDR2 FQNEAQ (reference sequence). V was pared by 3 bases and J by 5 bases, with 7 bases of the junction left unmatched. The variable domain in full, with the rest retrieved from reference TRBV7-9 and TRBJ2-2, is DTGVSQNPRHKITKRGQNVTFRCDPISEHNRLYWYRQTLGQGPEFLTYFQNEAQLEKSRLLSDRFSAERPKGSFSTLEIQRTEQGDSAMYLCASSFPLAGGPTGELFFGEGSRLTVL.

Ten or more counts support this clonotype. The chain joins TRBV6-5 to TRBJ2-3, with 8 bases lining up with TRBD1. Per germline, CDR1 MNHEY and CDR2 SVGAGI. The trim removed 5 bases at V and 2 bases at J, leaving 9 bases unmatched. The CDR3 is 16 amino acids. The CDR3 coding sequence is TGTGCCAGCAGTAACCTACAGGGGGTATTCACAGATACGCAGTATTTT. As protein: CASSNLQGVFTDTQYF.

This clonotype was counted at least ten times. V gene TRBV12-3 or TRBV12-4 combines with J gene TRBJ2-1, with TRBD2 as a possible D gene (5 bases). This CDR3 has 15 residues. V was clipped by 1 base and J by 4 bases, with 11 bases between them. The CDR3 DNA sequence: TGTGCCAGCAGTTTAGAACCTAGCAGTTACAATGAGCAGTTCTTC. It codes for CASSLEPSSYNEQFF.

This clonotype occurred many times. This rearrangement joins TRBV9 to TRBJ2-2, with TRBD2 matching 7 bases. The CDR3 sequence is 16 residues long. Germline CDR1 SGDLS, CDR2 YYNGEE. Trimming cost V 3 bases and J 3 bases; bases outside gene matches: 8. CDR3 protein: CASSAPGGWDTGELFF. For the CDR3, the DNA is TGTGCCAGCAGCGCCCCGGGGGGTTGGGACACCGGGGAGCTGTTTTTT.

This clonotype was found many times. The chain has TRBV15 and TRBJ1-1; D gene ambiguous. The CDR3 covers 13 residues. Germline V gene data show CDR1 as LNHNV and CDR2 as YYDKDF (reference sequence). V was shortened by 4 bases and J by 0 bases, with 6 bases between the two germline ends. Here the CDR3 reads CATSKTLNTEAFF. In DNA, the CDR3 is TGTGCCACCAGCAAGACCTTGAACACTGAAGCTTTCTTT. The whole variable domain, filled in from reference TRBV15 and TRBJ1-1, reads DAMVIQNPRYQVTQFGKPVTLSCSQTLNHNVMYWYQQKSSQAPKLLFHYYDKDFNNEADTPDNFQSRRPNTSFCFLDIRSPGLGDTAMYLCATSKTLNTEAFFGQGTRLTVV.

There are many counts of this clonotype. Here the CDR3 DNA reads TGCGCCAGCAGCCAAGATATGGCAGGGGGAAACACCATATATTTT. This translates into CASSQDMAGGNTIYF. V and J are TRBV4-3 and TRBJ1-3; D is perhaps TRBD1 (5 bases). The germline gives CDR1 LGHNA, CDR2 YSLEER. Trimming pared 0 bases from V and 4 bases from J, leaving 10 bases between. This CDR3 comprises 15 residues.

This clonotype was seen many times. V gene TRBV16 combines with J gene TRBJ2-7; possible D gene TRBD1, 5 bases. Trimming removed 5 bases from V and 3 bases from J, with 11 bases in between. CDR3 length: 13 residues. The germline V gene has CDR1 KGHSY and CDR2 FQNENV. Here the CDR3 DNA reads TGTGCCAGCAGCACGACGGACAACTACGAGCAGTACTTC. It codes for CASSTTDNYEQYF.

This clonotype was picked up many times. This chain uses TRBV11-2 with TRBJ2-1; D not resolved. CDR3 size: 15 residues. V dropped 3 bases and J dropped 0 bases, with 9 bases sitting between them. Germline values: CDR1 SGHAT, CDR2 FQNNGV. As DNA, the CDR3 is TGTGCCAGCAGCTTTGGCTACAGCTCCTACAATGAGCAGTTCTTC. Its translation: CASSFGYSSYNEQFF.

On this clonotype itself: A much larger clone lies a single base off, so this may be a read error. The CDR3 coding sequence is TGTCTCAGCAGTTACAGAGATACGCAGTATTTT. Its protein product is CLSSYRDTQYF. The chain links TRBV6-5 to TRBJ2-3; no definite D call. The CDR3 consists of 11 residues. The V gene's germline CDR1 is MNHEY and CDR2 SVGAGI.

Ten or more counts support this clonotype. The chain uses TRBV12-3 or TRBV12-4 and TRBJ2-2; no clear D gene. V was trimmed by 4 bases and J by 7 bases, leaving 4 bases between them. The CDR3 spans 11 residues. CDR3 bases: TGTGCCAGCAGTTCGGGCGGGGAGCTGTTTTTT. Translating gives CASSSGGELFF.